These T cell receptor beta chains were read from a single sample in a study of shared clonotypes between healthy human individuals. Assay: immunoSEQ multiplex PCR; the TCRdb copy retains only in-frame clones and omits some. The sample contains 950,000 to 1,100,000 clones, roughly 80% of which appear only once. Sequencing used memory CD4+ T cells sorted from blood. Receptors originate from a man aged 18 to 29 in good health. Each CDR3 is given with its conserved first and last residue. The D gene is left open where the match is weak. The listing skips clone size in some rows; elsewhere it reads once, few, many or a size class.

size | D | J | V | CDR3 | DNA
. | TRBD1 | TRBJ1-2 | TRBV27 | CASSWGTGANYGYTF | TGTGCCAGCAGTTGGGGGACAGGAGCTAACTATGGCTACACCTTC
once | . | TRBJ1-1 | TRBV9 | CASSVRGELNTEAFF | TGTGCCAGCAGCGTGAGGGGCGAGTTAAACACTGAAGCTTTCTTT
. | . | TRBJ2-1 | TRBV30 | CAWSVLSFERDEQFF | TGTGCCTGGAGTGTACTGAGTTTCGAAAGGGATGAGCAGTTCTTC
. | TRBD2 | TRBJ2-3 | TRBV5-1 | CASSRTSGQSTDTQYF | TGCGCCAGCAGCCGCACTAGCGGGCAAAGCACAGATACGCAGTATTTT
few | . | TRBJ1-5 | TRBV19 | CASSPLDTLRNQPQHF | TGTGCCAGTAGCCCATTGGACACTCTTCGCAATCAGCCCCAGCATTTT
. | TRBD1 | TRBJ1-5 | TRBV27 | CASTLTGTGTRNQPQHF | TGTGCCAGCACCCTAACCGGGACAGGGACTCGCAATCAGCCCCAGCATTTT
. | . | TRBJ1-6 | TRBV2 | CASGGALYNSPLHF | TGTGCCAGCGGGGGGGCCCTTTATAATTCACCCCTCCACTTT
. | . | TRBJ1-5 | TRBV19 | CASSIVGTHNQPQHF | TGTGCCAGTAGTATAGTGGGGACACATAATCAGCCCCAGCATTTT
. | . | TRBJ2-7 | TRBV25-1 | CASSGSSRPQYF | TGTGCCAGCAGTGGTTCTAGCAGGCCGCAGTACTTC
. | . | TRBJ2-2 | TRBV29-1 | CSVSTVNTGELFF | TGCAGCGTTTCCACAGTGAACACCGGGGAGCTGTTTTTT
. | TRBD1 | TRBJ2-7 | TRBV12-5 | CASGLVGTGEQYF | TGTGCTAGTGGTTTGGTCGGGACAGGCGAGCAGTACTTC
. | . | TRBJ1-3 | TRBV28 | CASYTSGSGNTIYF | TGTGCCAGCTACACCAGTGGGTCTGGAAACACCATATATTTT
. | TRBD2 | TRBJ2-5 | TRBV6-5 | CASSYSSGPQETQYF | TGTGCCAGCAGTTACTCTAGCGGGCCTCAAGAGACCCAGTACTTC
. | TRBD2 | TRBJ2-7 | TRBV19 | CASSPGLAGGEQYF | TGTGCCAGTAGTCCCGGACTAGCGGGAGGCGAGCAGTACTTC
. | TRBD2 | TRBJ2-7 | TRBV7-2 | CASTYREGIYEQYF | TGTGCCAGCACTTACCGGGAGGGTATCTACGAGCAGTACTTC
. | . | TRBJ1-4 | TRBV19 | CASTYRPSMDEKLFF | TGTGCCAGTACCTATAGACCCTCGATGGATGAAAAACTGTTTTTT
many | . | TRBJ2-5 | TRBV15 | CATSRGGAKETQYF | TGTGCCACCAGCAGAGGGGGCGCAAAAGAGACCCAGTACTTC
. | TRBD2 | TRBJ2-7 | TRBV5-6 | CASSRLAGGLFPHEQYF | TGTGCCAGCAGCCGGCTAGCGGGAGGGCTCTTTCCCCACGAGCAGTACTTC
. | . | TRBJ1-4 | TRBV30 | CAWTLGGRGNEKLFF | TGTGCCTGGACCCTCGGTGGGAGGGGTAATGAAAAACTGTTTTTT
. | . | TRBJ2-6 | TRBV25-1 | CASSLQDSGANVLTF | TGTGCCAGCAGTCTTCAGGACTCTGGGGCCAACGTCCTGACTTTC
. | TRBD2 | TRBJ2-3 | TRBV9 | CASSPGRLAGGLTDTQYF | TGTGCCAGCAGCCCGGGAAGATTAGCGGGAGGGCTCACAGATACGCAGTATTTT
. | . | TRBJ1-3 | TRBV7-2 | CASSQSSGVSGNTIYF | TGTGCCAGCAGCCAATCTTCAGGGGTCTCTGGAAACACCATATATTTT
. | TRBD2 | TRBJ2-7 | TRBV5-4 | CASRRSGTYEQYF | TGTGCCAGCAGGCGGAGCGGGACCTACGAGCAGTACTTC
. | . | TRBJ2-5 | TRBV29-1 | CSVQAVQETQYF | TGCAGCGTCCAAGCGGTCCAAGAGACCCAGTACTTC
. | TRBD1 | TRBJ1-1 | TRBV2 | CASNPTGQGGTEAFF | TGTGCCAGCAACCCGACAGGGCAAGGGGGCACTGAAGCTTTCTTT
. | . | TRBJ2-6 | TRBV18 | CASSPGGANVLTF | TGTGCCAGCTCACCAGGTGGGGCCAACGTCCTGACTTTC
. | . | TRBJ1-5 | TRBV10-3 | CAISDGFSNQPQHF | TGTGCCATCAGTGACGGTTTTAGCAATCAGCCCCAGCATTTT
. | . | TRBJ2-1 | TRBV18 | CASSPSDPGNEQFF | TGTGCCAGCTCACCATCGGACCCTGGAAATGAGCAGTTCTTC
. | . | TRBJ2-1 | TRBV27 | CASKTSYSYNEQFF | TGTGCCAGCAAAACTAGCTATTCCTACAATGAGCAGTTCTTC
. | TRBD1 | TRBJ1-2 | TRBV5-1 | CASNTGGTNYGYTF | TGCGCCAGCAACACAGGGGGCACTAACTATGGCTACACCTTC
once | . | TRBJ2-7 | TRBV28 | CASGLGPPYEQYF | TGTGCCAGCGGCCTGGGACCCCCCTACGAGCAGTACTTC
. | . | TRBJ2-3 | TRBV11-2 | CASSLGVQQYF | TGTGCCAGCAGCTTAGGGGTTCAGCAGTATTTT
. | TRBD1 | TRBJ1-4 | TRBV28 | CASSQATGAYEKLFF | TGTGCCAGCAGTCAAGCCACAGGGGCCTATGAAAAACTGTTTTTT
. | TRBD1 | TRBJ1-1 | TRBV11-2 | CASSWGQVVNTEAFF | TGTGCCAGCAGCTGGGGACAGGTGGTGAACACTGAAGCTTTCTTT
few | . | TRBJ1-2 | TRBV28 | CASSLRAGIYGYTF | TGTGCCAGCAGTTTGAGGGCGGGGATCTATGGCTACACCTTC
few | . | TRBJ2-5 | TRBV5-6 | CASSLTRSPRETQYF | TGTGCCAGCAGCTTGACGAGGAGTCCTCGGGAGACCCAGTACTTC
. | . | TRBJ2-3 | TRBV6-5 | CASCEGGTDTQYF | TGTGCCAGCTGTGAAGGGGGGACAGATACGCAGTATTTT
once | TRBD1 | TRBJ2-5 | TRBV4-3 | CASSQAGQKQETQYF | TGCGCCAGCAGCCAAGCGGGACAGAAACAAGAGACCCAGTACTTC
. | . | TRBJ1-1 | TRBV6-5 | CASSYRAENTEAFF | TGTGCCAGCAGTTACAGGGCAGAGAACACTGAAGCTTTCTTT
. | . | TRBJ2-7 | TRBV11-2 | CASSLFVEGYEQYF | TGTGCCAGCAGCTTATTCGTGGAGGGCTACGAGCAGTACTTC
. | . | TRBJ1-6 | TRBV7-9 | CASSFEGPPLHF | TGTGCCAGCAGCTTCGAAGGACCACCCCTCCACTTT
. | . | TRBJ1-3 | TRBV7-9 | CASSLDARSKGNTIYF | TGTGCCAGCAGCTTAGACGCCAGGTCAAAAGGAAACACCATATATTTT
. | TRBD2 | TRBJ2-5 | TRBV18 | CASSPPGSGMSETQYF | TGTGCCAGCTCACCACCGGGGAGCGGGATGAGTGAGACCCAGTACTTC
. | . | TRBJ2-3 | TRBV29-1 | CSVVSFTDTQYF | TGCAGCGTCGTCTCTTTCACAGATACGCAGTATTTT
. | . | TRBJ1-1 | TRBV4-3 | CASSQDQWNTEAFF | TGCGCCAGCAGCCAAGATCAGTGGAACACTGAAGCTTTCTTT
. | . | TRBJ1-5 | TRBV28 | CASSSYEVISSNQPQHF | TGTGCCAGCAGCTCCTATGAGGTAATTTCGAGCAATCAGCCCCAGCATTTT
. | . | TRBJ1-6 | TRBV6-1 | CASSEGGSPLHF | TGTGCCAGCAGTGAGGGGGGGTCACCCCTCCACTTT
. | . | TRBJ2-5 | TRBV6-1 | CASSEPGQQETQYF | TGTGCCAGCAGTGAACCAGGGCAACAAGAGACCCAGTACTTC
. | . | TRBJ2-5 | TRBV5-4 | CASSLGRGLQETQYF | TGTGCCAGCAGCTTGGGCCGGGGGCTCCAAGAGACCCAGTACTTC
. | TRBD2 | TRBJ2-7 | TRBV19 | CASSIGIAGGHRPPYEQYF | TGTGCCAGTAGTATTGGTATAGCGGGGGGGCACCGTCCCCCCTACGAGCAGTACTTC
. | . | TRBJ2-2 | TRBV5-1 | CASSLASLNGNTGELFF | TGCGCCAGCAGCTTGGCCTCTTTAAACGGGAACACCGGGGAGCTGTTTTTT
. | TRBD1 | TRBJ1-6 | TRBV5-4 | CASSLSGGDSPLHF | TGTGCCAGCAGCTTGTCAGGGGGGGATTCACCCCTCCACTTT
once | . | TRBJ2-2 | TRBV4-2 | CASSQDAGGVNTGELFF | TGTGCCAGCAGCCAAGATGCCGGTGGTGTGAACACCGGGGAGCTGTTTTTT
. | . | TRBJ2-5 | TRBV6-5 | CASSPSWQEKETQYF | TGTGCCAGCAGTCCCAGTTGGCAGGAGAAAGAGACCCAGTACTTC
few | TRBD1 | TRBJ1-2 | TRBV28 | CASSSEGQGEYGYTF | TGTGCCAGCAGTTCAGAGGGACAGGGGGAGTATGGCTACACCTTC
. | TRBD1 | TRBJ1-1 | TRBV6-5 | CASSRTGFEAFF | TGTGCCAGCAGCCGGACAGGGTTTGAAGCTTTCTTT
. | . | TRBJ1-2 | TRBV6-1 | CASSEREGFSYGYTF | TGTGCCAGCAGTGAACGGGAAGGGTTTAGCTATGGCTACACCTTC
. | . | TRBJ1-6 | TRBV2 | CASSEGDGRVSPLHF | TGTGCCAGCAGTGAAGGGGACGGAAGGGTATCACCCCTCCACTTT
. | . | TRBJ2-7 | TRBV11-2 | CASSQTHRDEQYF | TGTGCCAGCAGCCAAACCCACAGGGACGAGCAGTACTTC